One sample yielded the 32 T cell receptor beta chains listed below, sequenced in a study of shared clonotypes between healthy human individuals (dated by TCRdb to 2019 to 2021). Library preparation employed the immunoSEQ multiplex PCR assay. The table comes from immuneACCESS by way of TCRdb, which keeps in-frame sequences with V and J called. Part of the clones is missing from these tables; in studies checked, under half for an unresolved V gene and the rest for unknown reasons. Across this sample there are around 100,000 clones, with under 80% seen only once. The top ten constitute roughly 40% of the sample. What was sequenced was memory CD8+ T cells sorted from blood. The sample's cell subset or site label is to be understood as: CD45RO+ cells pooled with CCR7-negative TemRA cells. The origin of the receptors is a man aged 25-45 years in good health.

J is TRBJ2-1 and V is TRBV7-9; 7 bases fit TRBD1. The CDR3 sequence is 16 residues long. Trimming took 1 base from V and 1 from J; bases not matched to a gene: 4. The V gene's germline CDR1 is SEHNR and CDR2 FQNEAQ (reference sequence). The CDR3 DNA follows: TGTGCCAGCAGCTTAGGGGGCAGGGGGTCCTACAATGAGCAGTTCTTC. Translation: CASSLGGRGSYNEQFF. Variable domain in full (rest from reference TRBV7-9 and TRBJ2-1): DTGVSQNPRHKITKRGQNVTFRCDPISEHNRLYWYRQTLGQGPEFLTYFQNEAQLEKSRLLSDRFSAERPKGSFSTLEIQRTEQGDSAMYLCASSLGGRGSYNEQFFGPGTRLTVL.

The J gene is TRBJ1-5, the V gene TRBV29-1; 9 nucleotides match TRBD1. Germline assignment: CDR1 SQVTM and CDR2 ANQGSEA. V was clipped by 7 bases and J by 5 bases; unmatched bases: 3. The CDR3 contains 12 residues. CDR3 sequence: CSARTGDQPQHF. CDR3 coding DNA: TGCAGCGCCAGGACAGGGGATCAGCCCCAGCATTTT.

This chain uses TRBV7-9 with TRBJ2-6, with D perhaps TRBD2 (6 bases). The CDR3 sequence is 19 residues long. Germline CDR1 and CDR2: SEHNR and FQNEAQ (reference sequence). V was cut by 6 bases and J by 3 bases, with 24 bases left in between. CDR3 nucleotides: TGTGCCAGCAGGCAATGGGGGACTCCGGTCAAGGGTGGGGCCAACGTCCTGACTTTC. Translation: CASRQWGTPVKGGANVLTF.

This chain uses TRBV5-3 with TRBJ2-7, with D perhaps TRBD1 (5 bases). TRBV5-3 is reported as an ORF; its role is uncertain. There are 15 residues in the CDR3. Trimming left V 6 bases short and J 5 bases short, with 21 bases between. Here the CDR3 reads CARTPSRRVEHEQYF. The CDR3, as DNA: TGTGCCAGAACCCCCTCCCGCAGGGTAGAACACGAGCAGTACTTC.

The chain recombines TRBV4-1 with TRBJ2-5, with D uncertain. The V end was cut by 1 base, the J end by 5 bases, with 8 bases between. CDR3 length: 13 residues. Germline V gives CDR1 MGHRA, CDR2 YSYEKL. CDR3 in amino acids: CASSQGRFETQYF. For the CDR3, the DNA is TGCGCCAGCAGCCAAGGCCGGTTTGAGACCCAGTACTTC.

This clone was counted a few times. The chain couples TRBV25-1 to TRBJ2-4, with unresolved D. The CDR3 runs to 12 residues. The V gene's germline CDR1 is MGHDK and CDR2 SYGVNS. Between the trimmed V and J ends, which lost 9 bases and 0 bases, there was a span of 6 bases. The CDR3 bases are TGTGCCAGACAGTTAGCCAAAAACATTCAGTACTTC. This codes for CARQLAKNIQYF.

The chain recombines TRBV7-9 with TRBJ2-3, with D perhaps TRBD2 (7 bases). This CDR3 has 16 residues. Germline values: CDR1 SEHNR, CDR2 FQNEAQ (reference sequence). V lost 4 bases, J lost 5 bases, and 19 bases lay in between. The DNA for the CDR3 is TGTGCCAGCAGCTCCACCGGGGGGCGGGAGCGAGATACGCAGTATTTT. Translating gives CASSSTGGRERDTQYF.

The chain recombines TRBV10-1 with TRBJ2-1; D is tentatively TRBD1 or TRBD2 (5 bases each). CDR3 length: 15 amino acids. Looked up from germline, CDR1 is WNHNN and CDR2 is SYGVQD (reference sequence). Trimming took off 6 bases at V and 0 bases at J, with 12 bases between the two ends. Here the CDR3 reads CASSRDQSSYNEQFF. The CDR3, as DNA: TGCGCCAGCAGCCGGGACCAGAGCTCCTACAATGAGCAGTTCTTC.

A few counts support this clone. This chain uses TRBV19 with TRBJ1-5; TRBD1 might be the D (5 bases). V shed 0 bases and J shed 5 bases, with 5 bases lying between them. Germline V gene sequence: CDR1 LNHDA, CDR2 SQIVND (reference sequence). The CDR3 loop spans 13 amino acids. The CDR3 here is CASSIEGHQPQHF. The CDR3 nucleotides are TGTGCCAGTAGTATAGAGGGACATCAGCCCCAGCATTTT.

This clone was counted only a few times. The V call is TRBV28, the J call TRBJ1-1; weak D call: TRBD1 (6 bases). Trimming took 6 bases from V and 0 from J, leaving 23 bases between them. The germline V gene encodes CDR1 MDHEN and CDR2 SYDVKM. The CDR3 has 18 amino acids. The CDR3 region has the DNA TGTGCCAGCAGACGCCCCCCACAGGGTTCGAACCTGAACACTGAAGCTTTCTTT. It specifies CASRRPPQGSNLNTEAFF.

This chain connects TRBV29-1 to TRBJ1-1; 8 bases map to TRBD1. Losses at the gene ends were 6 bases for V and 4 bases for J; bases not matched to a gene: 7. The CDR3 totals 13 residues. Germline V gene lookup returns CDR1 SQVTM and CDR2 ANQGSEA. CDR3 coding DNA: TGCAGCGTCGTGGACAGGGAGGGCACTGAAGCTTTCTTT. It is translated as CSVVDREGTEAFF.

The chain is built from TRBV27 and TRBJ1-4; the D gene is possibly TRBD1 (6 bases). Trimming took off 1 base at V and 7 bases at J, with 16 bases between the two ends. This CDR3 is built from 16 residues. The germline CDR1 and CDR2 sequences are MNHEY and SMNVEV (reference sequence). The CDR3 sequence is CASSLFQQGTFEKLFF. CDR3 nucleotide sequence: TGTGCCAGCAGTTTATTCCAACAGGGCACGTTTGAAAAACTGTTTTTT.

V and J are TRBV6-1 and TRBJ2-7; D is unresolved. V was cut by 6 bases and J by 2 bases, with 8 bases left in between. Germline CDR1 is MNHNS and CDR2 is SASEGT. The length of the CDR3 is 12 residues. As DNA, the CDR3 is TGTGCCAGCAGCTCCCTCGCCTACGAGCAGTACTTC. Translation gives CASSSLAYEQYF.

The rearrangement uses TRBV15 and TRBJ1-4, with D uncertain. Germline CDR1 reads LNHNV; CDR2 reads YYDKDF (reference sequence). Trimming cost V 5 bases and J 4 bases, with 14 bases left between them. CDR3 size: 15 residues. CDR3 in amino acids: CATSGAWASNEKLFF. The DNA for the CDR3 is TGTGCCACCAGCGGAGCTTGGGCGAGTAATGAAAAACTGTTTTTT.

The CDR3 reads CASSFMDKNTEAFF. The CDR3 DNA sequence: TGCGCCAGCAGCTTTATGGACAAGAACACTGAAGCTTTCTTT. V gene TRBV5-1 combines with J gene TRBJ1-1, with a tentative D call TRBD1 (5 bases). Germline V gives CDR1 SGHRS, CDR2 YFSETQ. Deletions cut 2 bases from V and 1 base from J, with 9 bases between. The CDR3 is made up of 14 amino acids. Combining the CDR3 with reference TRBV5-1 and TRBJ1-1 gives the whole variable domain KAGVTQTPRYLIKTRGQQVTLSCSPISGHRSVSWYQQTPGQGLQFLFEYFSETQRNKGNFPGRFSGRQFSNSRSEMNVSTLELGDSALYLCASSFMDKNTEAFFGQGTRLTVV.

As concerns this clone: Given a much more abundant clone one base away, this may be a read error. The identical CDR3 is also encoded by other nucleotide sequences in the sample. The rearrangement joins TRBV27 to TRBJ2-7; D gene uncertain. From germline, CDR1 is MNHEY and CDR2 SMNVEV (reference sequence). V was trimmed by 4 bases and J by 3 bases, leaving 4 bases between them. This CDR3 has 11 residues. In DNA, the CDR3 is TGTGCCAGCAGTTCTTACTACGAGCAGTACTTC. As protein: CASSSYYEQYF.

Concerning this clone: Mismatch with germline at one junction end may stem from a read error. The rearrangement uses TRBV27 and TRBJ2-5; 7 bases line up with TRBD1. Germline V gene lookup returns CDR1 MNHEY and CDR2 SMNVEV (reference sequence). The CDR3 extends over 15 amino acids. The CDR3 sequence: CVSRPLGGSQETQYF. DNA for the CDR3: TGTGTCAGCAGGCCCTTAGGGGGCTCGCAAGAGACCCAGTACTTC.

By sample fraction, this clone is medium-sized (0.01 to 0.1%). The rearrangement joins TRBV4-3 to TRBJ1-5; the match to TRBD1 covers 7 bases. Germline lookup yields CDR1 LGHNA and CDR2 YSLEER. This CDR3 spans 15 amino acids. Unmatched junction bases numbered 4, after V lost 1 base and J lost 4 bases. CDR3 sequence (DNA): TGCGCCAGCAGCCAAGCGGCAGGGGGAAATCAGCCCCAGCATTTT. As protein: CASSQAAGGNQPQHF.

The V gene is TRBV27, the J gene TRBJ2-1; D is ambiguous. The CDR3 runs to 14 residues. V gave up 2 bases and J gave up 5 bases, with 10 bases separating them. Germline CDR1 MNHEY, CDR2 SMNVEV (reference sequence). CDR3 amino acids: CASSLQTTNNEQFF. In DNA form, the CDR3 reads TGTGCCAGCAGTTTACAGACAACGAACAATGAGCAGTTCTTC.

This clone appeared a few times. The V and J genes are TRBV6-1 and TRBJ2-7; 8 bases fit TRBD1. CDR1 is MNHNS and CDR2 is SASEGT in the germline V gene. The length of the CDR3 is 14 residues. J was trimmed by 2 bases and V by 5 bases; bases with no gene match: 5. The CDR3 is CASSIGQGAYEQYF. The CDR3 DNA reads TGTGCCAGCAGTATTGGACAGGGTGCCTACGAGCAGTACTTC.

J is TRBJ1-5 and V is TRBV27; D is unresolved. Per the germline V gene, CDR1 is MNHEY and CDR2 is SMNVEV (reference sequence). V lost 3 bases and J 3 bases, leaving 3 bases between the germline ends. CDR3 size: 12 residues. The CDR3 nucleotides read TGTGCCAGCAGTTTTCTCAATCAGCCCCAGCATTTT. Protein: CASSFLNQPQHF.

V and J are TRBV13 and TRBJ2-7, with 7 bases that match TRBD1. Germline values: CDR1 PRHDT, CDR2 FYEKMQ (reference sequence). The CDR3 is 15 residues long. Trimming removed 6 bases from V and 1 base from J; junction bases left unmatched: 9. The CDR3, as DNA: TGTGCCAGCAGACTACAGGGGATGGGGTCCTACGAGCAGTACTTC. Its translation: CASRLQGMGSYEQYF.

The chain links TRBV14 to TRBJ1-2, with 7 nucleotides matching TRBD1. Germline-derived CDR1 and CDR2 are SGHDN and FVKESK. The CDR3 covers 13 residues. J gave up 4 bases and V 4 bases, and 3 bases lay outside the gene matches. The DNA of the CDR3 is TGTGCCAGCAGCCGGGACAGCTTCTATGGCTACACCTTC. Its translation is CASSRDSFYGYTF.

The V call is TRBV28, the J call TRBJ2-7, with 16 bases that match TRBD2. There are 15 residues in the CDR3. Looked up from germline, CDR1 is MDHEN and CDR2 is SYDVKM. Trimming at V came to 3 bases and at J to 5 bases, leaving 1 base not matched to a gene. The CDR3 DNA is TGTGCCAGCAGTTTCGGGACTAGCGGGAGGGACGAGCAGTACTTC. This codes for CASSFGTSGRDEQYF.

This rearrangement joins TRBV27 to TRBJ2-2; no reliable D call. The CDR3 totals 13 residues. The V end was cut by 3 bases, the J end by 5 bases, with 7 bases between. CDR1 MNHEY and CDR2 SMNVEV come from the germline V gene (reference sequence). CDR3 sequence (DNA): TGTGCCAGCAGTTTTCAGGAAACCGGGGAGCTGTTTTTT. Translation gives CASSFQETGELFF.

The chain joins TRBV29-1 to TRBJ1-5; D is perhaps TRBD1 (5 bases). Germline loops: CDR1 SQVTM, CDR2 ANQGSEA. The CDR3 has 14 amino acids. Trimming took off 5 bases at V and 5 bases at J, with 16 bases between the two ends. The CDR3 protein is CSVQWEGTHQPQHF. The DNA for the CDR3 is TGCAGCGTTCAATGGGAGGGGACCCATCAGCCCCAGCATTTT.

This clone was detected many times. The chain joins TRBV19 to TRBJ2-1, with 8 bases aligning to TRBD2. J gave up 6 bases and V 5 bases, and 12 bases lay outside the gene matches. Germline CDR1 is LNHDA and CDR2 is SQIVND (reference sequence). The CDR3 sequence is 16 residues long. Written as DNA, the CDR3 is TGTGCCAGTAGTCCCCGGGAGGGCCAAAAGGTCAATGAGCAGTTCTTC. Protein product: CASSPREGQKVNEQFF.

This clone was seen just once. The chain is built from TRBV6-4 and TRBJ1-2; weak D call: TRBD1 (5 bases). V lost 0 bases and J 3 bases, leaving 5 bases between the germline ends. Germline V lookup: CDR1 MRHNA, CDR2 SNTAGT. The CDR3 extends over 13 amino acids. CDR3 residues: CASSDSGHYGYTF. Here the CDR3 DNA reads TGTGCCAGCAGTGACTCGGGACACTATGGCTACACCTTC.

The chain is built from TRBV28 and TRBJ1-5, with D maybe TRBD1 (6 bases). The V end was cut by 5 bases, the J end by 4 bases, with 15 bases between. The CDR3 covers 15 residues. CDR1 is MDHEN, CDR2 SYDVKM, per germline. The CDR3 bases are TGTGCCAGCAGTCCTACAGGGCTACTAAATCAGCCCCAGCATTTT. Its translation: CASSPTGLLNQPQHF.

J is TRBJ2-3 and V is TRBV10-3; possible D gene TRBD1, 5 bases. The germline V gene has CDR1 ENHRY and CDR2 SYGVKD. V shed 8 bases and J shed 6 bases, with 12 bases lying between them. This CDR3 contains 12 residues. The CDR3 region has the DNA TGTGCCATCGCAAGGGGAACGGATACGCAGTATTTT. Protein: CAIARGTDTQYF.

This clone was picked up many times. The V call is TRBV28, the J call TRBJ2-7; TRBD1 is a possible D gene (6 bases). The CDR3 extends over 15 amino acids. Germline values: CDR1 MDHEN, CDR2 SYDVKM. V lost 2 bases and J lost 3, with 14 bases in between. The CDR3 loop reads CASSLTLGRGYEQYF. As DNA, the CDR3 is TGTGCCAGCAGTTTAACTCTGGGCAGGGGCTACGAGCAGTACTTC.

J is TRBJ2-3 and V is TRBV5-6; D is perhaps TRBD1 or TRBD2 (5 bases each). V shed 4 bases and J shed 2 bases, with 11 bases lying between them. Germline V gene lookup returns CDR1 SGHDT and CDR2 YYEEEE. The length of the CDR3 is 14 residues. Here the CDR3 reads CASSSPGTTDTQYF. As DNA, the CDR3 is TGTGCCAGCAGCAGCCCCGGGACCACAGATACGCAGTATTTT.